The next 32 T cell receptor beta chains were all read from a single sample in a study of STAT5B mutations in CD4+ large granular lymphocyte leukemia. Repertoires were generated with immunoSEQ multiplex PCR, while TCRdb's copy carries only in-frame clones and drops some. The sample includes 35,000 to 45,000 clones, about 86% of them seen just once. Material for sequencing was CD4+ T cells from blood buffy coats. The receptor source for this set is a human donor in good health.

V usage is TRBV7-2 and J usage is TRBJ1-1, with a weak D call TRBD1 (5 bases). Trimming cost V 2 bases and J 3 bases, with 10 bases left between them. Germline lookup yields CDR1 SGHTA and CDR2 FQGNSA. The CDR3 spans 14 residues. CDR3 in amino acids: CASSLRGGDTEAFF. DNA for the CDR3: TGTGCCAGCAGCTTAAGAGGAGGGGACACTGAAGCTTTCTTT.

The chain links TRBV5-8 to TRBJ1-2; no clear D. Deletions cut 2 bases from V and 0 bases from J, with 11 bases between. Germline values: CDR1 SGHTS, CDR2 YDEGEE. The CDR3 runs to 15 residues. The CDR3 nucleotides are TGTGCCAGCAGCTTCAAGACCATTCCTAACTATGGCTACACCTTC. Residues: CASSFKTIPNYGYTF.

This clone has a handful of counts. V is TRBV15 and J is TRBJ2-4; D perhaps matches TRBD1 (5 bases). The V end was cut by 5 bases, the J end by 3 bases, with 14 bases between. CDR3 size: 15 residues. Germline V gives CDR1 LNHNV, CDR2 YYDKDF (reference sequence). The CDR3 protein is CATSLNQGSKNIQYF. The CDR3 DNA is TGTGCCACCAGCCTTAATCAGGGTAGCAAAAACATTCAGTACTTC.

This rearrangement joins TRBV13 to TRBJ2-5, with 11 bases aligning to TRBD2. The V gene end was trimmed by 3 bases and the J gene end by 4 bases; junction bases not matched to a gene: 7. The CDR3 extends over 16 amino acids. Germline V gene lookup returns CDR1 PRHDT and CDR2 FYEKMQ (reference sequence). The CDR3 coding sequence is TGTGCCAGCAGCTTTTCAACTAGCGGGAGTGGAGAGACCCAGTACTTC. Residues: CASSFSTSGSGETQYF.

The chain is built from TRBV11-2 and TRBJ2-3; 10 positions match TRBD2. The germline V gene has CDR1 SGHAT and CDR2 FQNNGV. V shed 5 bases and J 6 bases; nucleotides not matched to a gene: 8. This CDR3 contains 15 residues. The DNA of the CDR3 is TGTGCCAGCAGCCCTTCTAGCGGGAGTAGCGATACGCAGTATTTT. Residues: CASSPSSGSSDTQYF.

This clone was counted once. The chain uses TRBV5-1 and TRBJ2-5; tentative D call: TRBD2 (5 bases). The V end was cut by 0 bases, the J end by 11 bases, with 11 bases between. The germline V gene has CDR1 SGHRS and CDR2 YFSETQ. The CDR3 has 12 residues. The CDR3: CASSLGLAEQYF. CDR3 nucleotides: TGCGCCAGCAGCTTGGGGCTAGCAGAGCAGTACTTC. The complete variable domain, with remaining parts taken from reference TRBV5-1 and TRBJ2-5, reads KAGVTQTPRYLIKTRGQQVTLSCSPISGHRSVSWYQQTPGQGLQFLFEYFSETQRNKGNFPGRFSGRQFSNSRSEMNVSTLELGDSALYLCASSLGLAEQYFGPGTRLLVL.

This rearrangement joins TRBV29-1 to TRBJ1-1, with 9 bases fitting TRBD1. CDR3 length: 13 residues. The ends lost 6 bases at V and 5 bases at J; junction bases unmatched: 7. The germline V gene has CDR1 SQVTM and CDR2 ANQGSEA. CDR3: CSVRRQGETEAFF. CDR3 nucleotide sequence: TGCAGCGTGAGACGACAGGGGGAGACTGAAGCTTTCTTT.

The chain has TRBV6-6 and TRBJ1-2; the match to TRBD1 covers 8 bases. The V segment lost 6 bases and the J segment 8 bases; nucleotides outside the gene matches: 5. CDR1 and CDR2 from the germline V gene are MNHNY and SVGAGI (reference sequence). The CDR3 extends over 12 amino acids. CDR3 amino acids: CASSVDREGYTF. The CDR3 bases are TGTGCCAGCAGCGTGGACAGGGAAGGCTACACCTTC.

The rearrangement links TRBV30 to TRBJ2-1; 7 nucleotides align to TRBD2. Trimming cost V 2 bases and J 2 bases; bases outside gene matches: 6. Per germline, CDR1 GTSNPN and CDR2 SVGIG (reference sequence). This CDR3 has 15 amino acids. The CDR3 DNA follows: TGTGCCTGGAGTCCTTTAGCGGGCACCTACAATGAGCAGTTCTTC. Translating it yields CAWSPLAGTYNEQFF.

The rearrangement joins TRBV4-1 to TRBJ2-3, with 8 bases fitting TRBD2. This CDR3 spans 17 amino acids. CDR1 is MGHRA, CDR2 YSYEKL, per germline. V was clipped by 1 base and J by 8 bases; unmatched bases: 14. The CDR3 spells CASSQVPSGSASGTQYF. The CDR3 bases are TGCGCCAGCAGCCAAGTACCGAGCGGGAGTGCTTCCGGTACGCAGTATTTT.

In DNA form, the CDR3 reads TGTGCCAGCAGCTTAAGACTAGCGCGGGAGCTGTTTTTT. Protein product: CASSLRLARELFF. V is TRBV9 and J is TRBJ2-2; TRBD2 matches at 8 bases. CDR3 length: 13 amino acids. With 4 bases clipped from V and 9 bases from J, the junction kept 5 bases outside the gene matches. Germline loops: CDR1 SGDLS, CDR2 YYNGEE.

This clone was seen more than once but under ten times. At one end the junction does not follow the germline gene, possibly because of a read error. V is TRBV7-8 and J is TRBJ1-1; no clear D. This CDR3 region has 13 residues. Germline CDR1 and CDR2: SGHVS and FQNEAQ. The CDR3 DNA follows: TGTGCCAGCAGCTTAGACATCCGACGGCCACAGATCTTT. Protein: CASSLDIRRPQIF.

This chain joins TRBV5-1 and TRBJ2-2; D unclear. Germline-derived CDR1 and CDR2 are SGHRS and YFSETQ. The CDR3 loop spans 13 amino acids. V dropped 0 bases and J dropped 4 bases, with 4 bases sitting between them. CDR3 residues: CASSLDSTGELFF. The CDR3, as DNA: TGCGCCAGCAGCTTGGACAGCACCGGGGAGCTGTTTTTT.

This sequence joins TRBV6-5 and TRBJ1-5, with D maybe TRBD1 (5 bases). The germline V gene encodes CDR1 MNHEY and CDR2 SVGAGI. The CDR3 has 14 amino acids. V was clipped by 2 bases and J by 5 bases, with 10 bases between them. The CDR3, as DNA: TGTGCCAGCAGTTACCGGGGGAGGGATCAGCCCCAGCATTTT. Protein product: CASSYRGRDQPQHF.

In its sample, this clone was seen a few times. The V call is TRBV30, the J call TRBJ1-3; maybe TRBD1 (6 bases). The CDR3 consists of 13 residues. The germline gives CDR1 GTSNPN, CDR2 SVGIG (reference sequence). V gave up 2 bases and J gave up 6 bases, with 11 bases separating them. CDR3 protein: CAWSPSGENTIYF. As DNA, the CDR3 is TGTGCCTGGAGTCCTTCAGGGGAAAACACCATATATTTT.

The rearrangement joins TRBV7-3 to TRBJ2-3; no definite D call. Per germline, CDR1 SGHTA and CDR2 FQGTGA. The CDR3 runs to 14 residues. Trimming pared 4 bases from V and 2 bases from J, leaving 10 bases between. The CDR3 bases are TGTGCCAGCAGCTCCGCAGGCCACACAGATACGCAGTATTTT. Translated, it gives CASSSAGHTDTQYF.

This clone has more than one count but fewer than ten. This sequence joins TRBV28 and TRBJ1-2, with D perhaps TRBD1 (5 bases). CDR3 size: 12 residues. The germline V gene encodes CDR1 MDHEN and CDR2 SYDVKM. V lost 5 bases, J lost 7 bases, and 11 bases lay in between. The CDR3 here is CASSLPGGGYTF. CDR3 sequence (DNA): TGTGCCAGCAGTCTTCCGGGGGGTGGCTACACCTTC.

The chain joins TRBV30 to TRBJ1-2; 7 nucleotides line up with TRBD1. Trimming took 0 bases from V and 7 from J; bases not matched to a gene: 23. The germline gives CDR1 GTSNPN, CDR2 SVGIG (reference sequence). This CDR3 is 19 amino acids long. The CDR3 DNA reads as TGTGCCTGGAGTGTACCGATGGGGCGGGACAGAAGATTTAATGGTGGCTACACCTTC. It yields the protein CAWSVPMGRDRRFNGGYTF.

The rearrangement uses TRBV5-1 and TRBJ1-2; weak D call: TRBD1 (5 bases). From germline, CDR1 is SGHRS and CDR2 YFSETQ. The V end lost 7 bases, the J end lost 3 bases, and 19 bases lay between the germline ends. This CDR3 comprises 15 residues. CDR3 nucleotides: TGCGCCAGCTGTAGACAGCCGGGGGAAGACTATGGCTACACCTTC. Translation gives CASCRQPGEDYGYTF.

The J gene is TRBJ1-5, the V gene TRBV4-1; TRBD1 might be the D (6 bases). The length of the CDR3 is 12 residues. Per the germline V gene, CDR1 is MGHRA and CDR2 is YSYEKL. V was pared by 1 base and J by 11 bases, with 9 bases between. The CDR3 nucleotides are TGCGCCAGCAGCCAAGCTGGGGGCACCCAGCATTTT. It specifies CASSQAGGTQHF.

CDR3 region: CASRERGTSGRVEQFF. The CDR3 DNA follows: TGTGCCAGCAGAGAACGGGGGACTAGCGGGAGGGTTGAGCAGTTCTTC. The V call is TRBV2, the J call TRBJ2-1; 16 bases map to TRBD2. The CDR3 loop spans 16 amino acids. Trimming cost V 6 bases and J 9 bases; bases outside gene matches: 8. Germline CDR1 reads SNHLY; CDR2 reads FYNNEI.

This chain joins TRBV29-1 and TRBJ2-3; a possible D gene is TRBD2 (5 bases). Germline lookup yields CDR1 SQVTM and CDR2 ANQGSEA. There are 13 residues in the CDR3. V dropped 0 bases and J dropped 4 bases, with 8 bases sitting between them. CDR3 bases: TGCAGCGTTGAAGACTCCGGGGCAGATACGCAGTATTTT. Amino acid sequence: CSVEDSGADTQYF.

This chain joins TRBV28 and TRBJ1-2; D possibly corresponds to TRBD1 (6 bases). V gave up 3 bases and J gave up 7 bases, with 27 bases separating them. CDR1 is MDHEN and CDR2 is SYDVKM in the germline V gene. The CDR3 covers 18 residues. CDR3 residues: CASSFYVYPLNRDGGYTF. In DNA, the CDR3 is TGTGCCAGCAGTTTTTATGTTTATCCCCTCAACAGGGATGGTGGCTACACCTTC.

V is TRBV5-4 and J is TRBJ2-3; the D gene is possibly TRBD2 (6 bases). The germline CDR1 and CDR2 sequences are SGHNT and YYREEE (reference sequence). The CDR3 sequence is 16 residues long. V lost 4 bases and J lost 2, with 17 bases in between. CDR3 nucleotide sequence: TGTGCCAGCAGCGGCCTTGGTAGCGGCTACACAGATACGCAGTATTTT. This encodes CASSGLGSGYTDTQYF.

V usage is TRBV5-4 and J usage is TRBJ2-3; 11 bases align to TRBD2. The V and J ends lost 1 base and 9 bases, in that order; junction bases with no gene match: 16. CDR3 size: 18 residues. Germline lookup yields CDR1 SGHNT and CDR2 YYREEE (reference sequence). This CDR3 reads CASSLLFVTSGKSNTQYF. For the CDR3, the DNA is TGTGCCAGCAGCTTGCTTTTTGTGACTAGCGGGAAATCTAACACGCAGTATTTT.

V is TRBV7-2 and J is TRBJ2-3; D call uncertain. Trimming pared 5 bases from V and 1 base from J, leaving 13 bases between. Germline CDR1 reads SGHTA; CDR2 reads FQGNSA. The CDR3 spans 15 residues. The CDR3 DNA follows: TGTGCCAGCAGCCAAAGCGTGGCGCGCACAGATACGCAGTATTTT. Translation gives CASSQSVARTDTQYF.

This clone was picked up one time. The chain recombines TRBV30 with TRBJ1-2; 7 bases agree with TRBD1. There are 12 residues in the CDR3. The ends lost 8 bases at V and 4 bases at J; junction bases unmatched: 7. Germline CDR1 GTSNPN, CDR2 SVGIG (reference sequence). The CDR3 loop reads CAQPGQVYGYTF. DNA of the CDR3: TGTGCCCAGCCTGGACAGGTCTATGGCTACACCTTC.

This clone was found a few times. The chain employs TRBV18 and TRBJ2-7; D is unclear. Germline values: CDR1 KGHSH, CDR2 LQKENI. V was shortened by 2 bases and J by 4 bases, with 9 bases between the two germline ends. The CDR3 length is 13 residues. The CDR3 sequence: CASSPNQEYEQYF. The CDR3 DNA is TGTGCCAGCTCACCAAATCAGGAATACGAGCAGTACTTC.

This clone appeared a few times. The J gene is TRBJ1-2, the V gene TRBV30, with D possibly being TRBD1 (5 bases). Germline V gene sequence: CDR1 GTSNPN, CDR2 SVGIG (reference sequence). This CDR3 spans 14 amino acids. V was clipped by 0 bases and J by 6 bases, with 14 bases between them. In DNA, the CDR3 is TGTGCCTGGAGTGTCCAGAGCGGGGGTAATGGCTACACCTTC. Its translation: CAWSVQSGGNGYTF.

The CDR3 reads CASSLPGQGFYGYTF. Written as DNA, the CDR3 is TGTGCCAGCAGTTTACCGGGACAGGGGTTCTATGGCTACACCTTC. This rearrangement joins TRBV28 to TRBJ1-2, with 10 nucleotides matching TRBD1. The junction had 4 bases not matched to a gene; V was cut back by 2 bases and J by 4 bases. Germline lookup yields CDR1 MDHEN and CDR2 SYDVKM. The CDR3 sequence is 15 residues long.

This clone was seen a handful of times. Here the CDR3 reads CASDGNEKLFF. The CDR3, as DNA: TGTGCCAGCGACGGAAATGAAAAACTGTTTTTT. This chain connects TRBV7-9 to TRBJ1-4, with D uncertain. The CDR3 runs 11 residues. The V end lost 8 bases, the J end lost 5 bases, and 6 bases lay between the germline ends. Germline V gene data show CDR1 as SEHNR and CDR2 as FQNEAQ (reference sequence).

The chain combines TRBV6-1 with TRBJ1-1; D gene uncertain. This CDR3 has 14 residues. Trimming shortened V by 8 bases and J by 4 bases, and 17 bases separated the two germline ends. CDR1 and CDR2 from the germline V gene are MNHNS and SASEGT. The CDR3 nucleotides are TGTGCCAGCGGGGATCCTCCCATGGTCACTGAAGCTTTCTTT. As protein: CASGDPPMVTEAFF.